A single sample gave rise to the 22 T cell receptor beta chains below, sequenced in a study of CD8+CD57+ T cells in acquired aplastic anemia. Genomic DNA was employed as the template in profiling TCR beta VDJ and CDR3. TCRdb reprocessed the reads via MiXCR and lists one record per CDR3 protein. The sample lists about 160,000 distinct CDR3 sequences, 70% to 75% occurring once. By flow cytometry, patients selected for sequencing had shown an expansion of CD8+CD57+ cells. Sequenced material: sorted CD4+, CD8+, or CD8+CD57+ T cells (not recorded which) from PBMCs. These receptors were obtained from a human donor with aplastic anemia.

The chain links TRBV20-1 to TRBJ2-7; 9 bases map to TRBD1. V lost 6 bases to trimming and J lost 5 bases; unmatched junction nucleotides: 26. The CDR3 is made up of 19 amino acids. Germline CDR1 DFQATT, CDR2 SNEGSKA (reference sequence). CDR3: CSALPSGDRVKVNANEQYF. Here the CDR3 DNA reads TGCAGTGCCCTCCCGTCAGGGGACAGGGTGAAAGTTAACGCGAACGAGCAGTACTTC.

The chain recombines TRBV2 with TRBJ1-4; TRBD1 aligns across 11 bases. The CDR3 extends over 16 amino acids. Trimming took 5 bases from V and 8 from J; bases not matched to a gene: 10. CDR1 SNHLY and CDR2 FYNNEI come from the germline V gene. The CDR3 DNA follows: TGTGCCAGCAGTTTCCGGGGACAGGGGGTTGGAGAAAAACTGTTTTTT. Protein: CASSFRGQGVGEKLFF. Full variable domain (remainder filled in from reference TRBV2 and TRBJ1-4): EPEVTQTPSHQVTQMGQEVILRCVPISNHLYFYWYRQILGQKVEFLVSFYNNEISEKSEIFDDQFSVERPDGSNFTLKIRSTKLEDSAMYFCASSFRGQGVGEKLFFGSGTQLSVL.

This clonotype was observed a single time. The junction departs from germline at one end; a sequencing error may be responsible. The J gene is TRBJ1-5, the V gene TRBV6-4; D gene unclear. Germline lookup yields CDR1 MRHNA and CDR2 SNTAGT. CDR3 length: 8 amino acids. The CDR3 region is CASSGLDF. The CDR3 DNA is TGTGCCAGCAGCGGACTAGATTTT.

V gene TRBV25-1 combines with J gene TRBJ1-1; 7 nucleotides line up with TRBD1. Germline assignment: CDR1 MGHDK and CDR2 SYGVNS. The CDR3 runs to 13 residues. Unmatched junction bases numbered 4, after V lost 2 bases and J lost 7 bases. The CDR3 coding sequence is TGTGCCAGCAGTGAACCGGGACAGCGTGAAGCTTTCTTT. Its translation is CASSEPGQREAFF. Looking up the rest from reference TRBV25-1 and TRBJ1-1 gives the full variable domain: EADIYQTPRYLVIGTGKKITLECSQTMGHDKMYWYQQDPGMELHLIHYSYGVNSTEKGDLSSESTVSRIRTEHFPLTLESARPSHTSQYLCASSEPGQREAFFGQGTRLTVV.

The V and J genes are TRBV10-3 and TRBJ2-2, with TRBD1 matching 7 bases. CDR1 is ENHRY and CDR2 is SYGVKD in the germline V gene. The CDR3 totals 13 residues. Trimming cost V 11 bases and J 4 bases; bases outside gene matches: 7. CDR3 DNA sequence: TGTGCCGCCGGCAGGGGGACCACCGGGGAGCTGTTTTTT. Translating gives CAAGRGTTGELFF.

The rearrangement uses TRBV19 and TRBJ1-2, with D possibly matching TRBD1 (6 bases). The ends were cut back, 7 bases at V and 4 bases at J, with 13 bases in the middle. Germline assignment: CDR1 LNHDA and CDR2 SQIVND (reference sequence). This CDR3 has 13 amino acids. The CDR3 nucleotides read TGTGCCAGTAATCTTGACAGGACCTATGGCTACACCTTC. Protein sequence: CASNLDRTYGYTF.

This rearrangement joins TRBV11-3 to TRBJ2-7, with D maybe TRBD2 (5 bases). V lost 3 bases, J lost 2 bases, and 8 bases lay in between. CDR1 is SGHNT and CDR2 is YENEEA in the germline V gene. The CDR3 loop spans 13 amino acids. The CDR3 here is CASSLEETYEQYF. CDR3 nucleotide sequence: TGTGCCAGCAGCTTGGAGGAGACCTACGAGCAGTACTTC.

This clonotype has just a few counts. J is TRBJ1-6 and V is TRBV7-9; D unresolved. Trimming shortened V by 5 bases and J by 2 bases, and 10 bases separated the two germline ends. The CDR3 contains 15 residues. Germline CDR1 reads SEHNR; CDR2 reads FQNEAQ (reference sequence). Here the CDR3 reads CASSIGRAYNSPLHF. CDR3 nucleotides: TGTGCCAGCAGCATCGGGAGAGCCTATAATTCACCCCTCCACTTT.

On this clonotype: Germline and junction disagree at one end, which may indicate a read error. This rearrangement joins TRBV7-9 to TRBJ2-2, with 7 bases lining up with TRBD1. There are 17 residues in the CDR3. Germline V gives CDR1 SEHNR, CDR2 FQNEAQ (reference sequence). CDR3 sequence (DNA): TGTGCTAGCAGCTTAGCCCCGGACAGGCGTTTTGCCGGGGAGCTGTTTTTT. Protein: CASSLAPDRRFAGELFF.

The J gene is TRBJ2-1, the V gene TRBV19; TRBD1 or TRBD2 may be the D gene (6 bases each). Germline CDR1 and CDR2: LNHDA and SQIVND (reference sequence). The CDR3 sequence is 13 residues long. Between the trimmed V and J ends, which lost 0 bases and 8 bases, there was a span of 8 bases. CDR3 bases: TGTGCCAGTAGTATAGAGAGGGGGGATGAGCAGTTCTTC. Its translation is CASSIERGDEQFF.

The chain couples TRBV20-1 to TRBJ1-1; D ambiguous. Per the germline V gene, CDR1 is DFQATT and CDR2 is SNEGSKA (reference sequence). This CDR3 region has 10 residues. The V gene lost 7 bases and the J gene lost 2 bases, with 5 bases spanning the gap. The CDR3 sequence: CSGGNTEAFF. CDR3 sequence (DNA): TGCAGTGGTGGAAACACTGAAGCTTTCTTT.

CDR3 amino acids: CAIRGQGRGTEAFF. DNA of the CDR3: TGTGCCATCAGGGGACAGGGGAGAGGGACTGAAGCTTTCTTT. The rearrangement links TRBV2 to TRBJ1-1; 10 bases map to TRBD1. V was pared by 10 bases and J by 5 bases, with 10 bases of the junction left unmatched. Germline V gene data show CDR1 as SNHLY and CDR2 as FYNNEI. CDR3 size: 14 residues.

The chain is built from TRBV24-1 and TRBJ1-2, with TRBD1 identical over 7 bases. Looked up from germline, CDR1 is KGHDR and CDR2 is SFDVKD. Unmatched junction bases numbered 3, after V lost 4 bases and J lost 2 bases. This CDR3 spans 14 amino acids. The CDR3 loop reads CATSEPDRNYGYTF. DNA of the CDR3: TGTGCCACCAGTGAACCGGACAGGAACTATGGCTACACCTTC.

This clonotype was seen more than once but under ten times. CDR3 in amino acids: CASSPSMNTEAFF. The DNA for the CDR3 is TGTGCCAGCAGCCCTTCTATGAACACTGAAGCTTTCTTT. The V gene is TRBV7-6, the J gene TRBJ1-1; no definite D call. The CDR3 has 13 amino acids. V shed 5 bases and J shed 0 bases, with 7 bases lying between them. Germline V gives CDR1 SGHVS, CDR2 FNYEAQ.

J is TRBJ2-1 and V is TRBV7-6; tentative D call: TRBD1 (5 bases). This CDR3 has 15 amino acids. Trimming shortened V by 1 base and J by 8 bases, and 15 bases separated the two germline ends. CDR1 SGHVS and CDR2 FNYEAQ come from the germline V gene. The chain's CDR3 is CASSLGVSGRDEQFF. The CDR3 bases are TGTGCCAGCAGCTTAGGTGTTTCAGGGCGAGATGAGCAGTTCTTC.

A note on this clonotype: A read error may account for a junction end that differs from germline. The chain is built from TRBV14 and TRBJ1-1; D ambiguous. This CDR3 contains 12 residues. Looked up from germline, CDR1 is SGHDN and CDR2 is FVKESK. CDR3 sequence: CAGSPGGTEAFF. Written as DNA, the CDR3 is TGTGCCGGCAGCCCCGGTGGAACTGAAGCTTTCTTT.

In its sample, this clonotype was seen a few times. The DNA for the CDR3 is TGTGCCATCAGTGGAGGGGACAGCTCCTATAATTCACCCCTCCACTTT. Protein product: CAISGGDSSYNSPLHF. The rearrangement uses TRBV10-3 and TRBJ1-6; TRBD1 matches at 7 bases. V shed 4 bases, J shed 0 bases, and the junction held 3 bases outside the gene matches. The CDR3 contains 16 residues. The germline gives CDR1 ENHRY, CDR2 SYGVKD.

This chain links TRBV2 with TRBJ2-7, with a weak D call TRBD1 (6 bases). Deletions cut 4 bases from V and 3 bases from J, with 13 bases between. This CDR3 comprises 14 residues. Germline-derived CDR1 and CDR2 are SNHLY and FYNNEI. The CDR3 DNA reads TGTGCCAGCAGTGGGGCAGGGGACGACTACGAGCAGTACTTC. Its protein is CASSGAGDDYEQYF.

The chain has TRBV7-9 and TRBJ2-5; weak D call: TRBD2 (6 bases). Germline V CDR1 and CDR2: SEHNR, FQNEAQ (reference sequence). This CDR3 contains 13 residues. The V end lost 5 bases, the J end lost 4 bases, and 11 bases lay between the germline ends. CDR3 protein: CASSPGLRETQYF. The CDR3 nucleotides read TGTGCCAGCAGCCCGGGACTTCGAGAGACCCAGTACTTC. Complete variable domain (other parts from reference TRBV7-9 and TRBJ2-5): DTGVSQNPRHKITKRGQNVTFRCDPISEHNRLYWYRQTLGQGPEFLTYFQNEAQLEKSRLLSDRFSAERPKGSFSTLEIQRTEQGDSAMYLCASSPGLRETQYFGPGTRLLVL.

The chain is built from TRBV29-1 and TRBJ2-1; TRBD1 matches 9 bases. CDR3 length equals 15 residues. The V gene's germline CDR1 is SQVTM and CDR2 ANQGSEA. With V trimmed by 0 bases and J by 5 bases, 5 bases remained unmatched. The CDR3 region is CSVEDPRQGDNEQFF. CDR3 DNA: TGCAGCGTTGAAGATCCGCGACAGGGGGACAATGAGCAGTTCTTC.

As concerns this clonotype: At one of its ends the junction is not consistent with the germline gene, which may arise from a read error. The chain couples TRBV6-5 to TRBJ2-5; 10 bases agree with TRBD2. Germline V gene lookup returns CDR1 MNHEY and CDR2 SVGAGI. The CDR3 contains 14 residues. The CDR3 DNA sequence: TGTGCCAGCAGACTAGCGGGGACCCAAGAGAACCAGTACTTC. This codes for CASRLAGTQENQYF.

For this clonotype: A read error may produce the germline difference seen at one junction end. This chain uses TRBV7-7 with TRBJ2-5; TRBD1 might be the D (5 bases). Germline V gene lookup returns CDR1 SSHAT and CDR2 FNYEAQ (reference sequence). The CDR3 runs to 17 residues. CDR3 DNA sequence: TGTGCTAGCAGCTTAAGGGTCGTGTCAGGGAAGTGGGAGACCCAGTACTTC. This codes for CASSLRVVSGKWETQYF. The variable domain in full, completed from reference TRBV7-7 and TRBJ2-5, reads GAGVSQSPRYKVTKRGQDVTLRCDPISSHATLYWYQQALGQGPEFLTYFNYEAQPDKSGLPSDRFSAERPEGSISTLTIQRTEQRDSAMYRCASSLRVVSGKWETQYFGPGTRLLVL.